What follows are 3 T cell receptor beta chains derived from one specimen sequenced in a study of beta chain features in type 1 diabetes. The whole isolated RNA underwent reverse transcription, so sequencing captured expressed TCRB transcripts. Data came from immunoSEQ multiplex PCR; TCRdb stores just in-frame clones and leaves some out. The sample includes some 250,000 clones, about 25% seen only once; the top ten take 4%. Sequenced material: central memory CD4+ T cells from blood. The receptors originated from a man aged 25-40 years in good health.

Note on this clone: This CDR3 is also generated by other DNA sequences in the sample. V is TRBV7-2 and J is TRBJ2-1; 10 positions agree with TRBD2. Germline CDR1 SGHTA, CDR2 FQGNSA. The CDR3 loop spans 15 amino acids. V trimming: 0 bases; J trimming: 5 bases; junction bases outside the gene matches: 1. CDR3 nucleotide sequence: TGTGCCAGCAGCTTAGCGGGACTAGCGCACAATGAGCAGTTCTTC. Protein: CASSLAGLAHNEQFF.

Written as DNA, the CDR3 is TGTGCCAGCAGAACCCAGGGTAGCGGGACAGAGCAGTACTTC. Residues: CASRTQGSGTEQYF. This chain connects TRBV6-5 to TRBJ2-7; 8 bases are a match to TRBD2. The V gene's germline CDR1 is MNHEY and CDR2 SVGAGI. The CDR3 spans 14 residues. Trimming cost V 6 bases and J 7 bases; bases outside gene matches: 11.

This clone was detected only a few times. This chain joins TRBV7-9 and TRBJ2-7, with D possibly matching TRBD2 (6 bases). The CDR3 runs to 14 residues. Germline CDR1 reads SEHNR; CDR2 reads FQNEAQ (reference sequence). V dropped 5 bases and J dropped 4 bases, with 15 bases sitting between them. The CDR3 region has the DNA TGTGCCAGCAGCCCTTTCGGGGGTACGTACGAGCAGTACTTC. It codes for CASSPFGGTYEQYF.